The rows below give T cell receptor beta chains drawn from one sample of a study of cytomegalovirus exposure and HLA in healthy donors. The data were produced by immunoSEQ multiplex PCR, yet TCRdb's version contains in-frame clones alone and is incomplete. The data contain about 130,000 clones, around 76% of them seen just once; the ten biggest clones take up over 1.5%. Sequencing was done on a sample of PBMCs. The receptors come from a woman aged 50 to 60 in good health and CMV-seronegative. Both conserved end residues are part of each CDR3. The D gene is left open where the match is weak. Rows give clone size only sometimes, using once, few, many, or a class for an expanded clone.

j_call	d_call	clone_size	v_call	cdr3_aa	cdr3_nt
TRBJ1-4	TRBD1	-	TRBV18	CASSSYTWDSDKALFF	TGTGCCAGCTCATCTTACACGTGGGACAGCGATAAGGCACTGTTTTTT
TRBJ1-4	-	-	TRBV28	CASSLATTATNEKLFF	TGTGCCAGCAGTTTAGCCACGACAGCAACTAATGAAAAACTGTTTTTT
TRBJ2-1	TRBD2	-	TRBV7-6	CASSLAGFSGTHEQFF	TGTGCCAGCAGCTTAGCTGGCTTTAGCGGGACCCATGAGCAGTTCTTC
TRBJ2-1	TRBD2	-	TRBV9	CASSPGAREAHSYNEQFF	TGTGCCAGCAGCCCCGGGGCGCGGGAGGCCCACTCCTACAATGAGCAGTTCTTC
TRBJ2-1	TRBD2	-	TRBV7-9	CASSPRLALYYNEQFF	TGTGCCAGCAGCCCCCGACTAGCGCTCTACTACAATGAGCAGTTCTTC
TRBJ2-2	TRBD1	-	TRBV7-6	CASSLTPTGDGTGELFF	TGTGCCAGCAGCTTAACCCCGACAGGGGATGGGACCGGGGAGCTGTTTTTT
TRBJ2-3	TRBD2	-	TRBV11-2	CASSSPIGLAGTDTQYF	TGTGCCAGCAGCTCCCCTATCGGCCTAGCGGGCACAGATACGCAGTATTTT
TRBJ1-1	-	-	TRBV10-3	CAISPGVSGPMNTEAFF	TGTGCCATCAGTCCAGGGGTGTCGGGCCCGATGAACACTGAAGCTTTCTTT
TRBJ1-1	-	once	TRBV15	CATSRDLVQLSHTEAFF	TGTGCCACCAGCAGAGATTTGGTTCAACTCTCCCACACTGAAGCTTTCTTT
TRBJ2-1	TRBD2	-	TRBV25-1	CASSEAGVDYNEQFF	TGTGCCAGCAGTGAAGCGGGAGTAGACTACAATGAGCAGTTCTTC
TRBJ2-2	-	-	TRBV27	CASSLRGAGELFF	TGTGCCAGCAGTTTAAGGGGTGCCGGGGAGCTGTTTTTT
TRBJ2-1	TRBD2	few	TRBV19	CASSGRLYNEQFF	TGTGCCAGTAGCGGGAGGTTGTACAATGAGCAGTTCTTC
TRBJ2-7	-	-	TRBV7-9	CASSLGQQAHRDEQYF	TGTGCCAGCAGCTTAGGTCAACAGGCTCACAGGGACGAGCAGTACTTC
TRBJ2-5	TRBD2	-	TRBV2	CASSSGEGETQYF	TGTGCCAGCAGTAGCGGGGAGGGAGAGACCCAGTACTTC
TRBJ2-2	-	-	TRBV29-1	CSADQGLNTGELFF	TGCAGCGCCGACCAGGGACTGAACACCGGGGAGCTGTTTTTT
TRBJ1-1	TRBD1	-	TRBV19	CASSRGQFPGHTEAFF	TGTGCCAGTAGTAGGGGACAGTTTCCCGGGCACACTGAAGCTTTCTTT
TRBJ1-1	-	-	TRBV28	CASSLIQGLPPTNTEAFF	TGTGCCAGCAGTTTAATTCAGGGACTTCCTCCAACGAACACTGAAGCTTTCTTT
TRBJ1-2	TRBD1	-	TRBV28	CASSSTGTNNYGYTF	TGTGCCAGCAGCTCGACAGGGACGAATAACTATGGCTACACCTTC
TRBJ2-3	TRBD1	once	TRBV18	CASSPGTGSSDTQYF	TGTGCCAGCTCACCCGGGACAGGGTCATCCGATACGCAGTATTTT
TRBJ1-5	TRBD1	-	TRBV7-8	CASSLAEGARVNQPQHF	TGTGCCAGCAGCTTAGCCGAGGGGGCCAGGGTAAATCAGCCCCAGCATTTT
TRBJ2-2	TRBD2	-	TRBV27	CASSRGLAGDIANTGELFF	TGTGCCAGCAGCCGAGGACTAGCGGGAGATATAGCGAACACCGGGGAGCTGTTTTTT
TRBJ2-2	TRBD2	-	TRBV27	CASSLRGTSGRAGELFF	TGTGCCAGCAGTTTAAGGGGGACTAGCGGGAGGGCCGGGGAGCTGTTTTTT